This is a list of T cell receptor beta chains from one sample in a study of blood T cell repertoires in COVID-19. Generated by immunoSEQ multiplex PCR, the TCRdb table keeps only in-frame clones and is missing some. In the table there are under 200,000 clones, 80% to 90% of which are singletons. Sample: peripheral blood. These receptors were taken from a woman of 80 years or more with acute or convalescent COVID-19. CDR3s leave out the opening cysteine and the closing phenylalanine or tryptophan.

>TRBV28|TRBJ1-3
ASSAEWFSGNTIY
>TRBV19|TRBJ1-2
ASRLNTGANYGYT
>TRBV24-1|TRBJ2-1
AEGLHYNEQF
>TRBV6-4|TRBJ2-5
ASRLRAQLQETQY
>TRBV2|TRBJ1-1
ASSLTYRIENTEAF
>TRBV11-2|TRBJ2-3
ASSLEGARGGIGTDTQY
>TRBV6-5|TRBJ2-7
ASRGARQGVYEQY
>TRBV24-1|TRBJ2-3
ATESAGENTDTQY
>TRBV7-8|TRBJ1-1
ASSLIPGTEAF
>TRBV27|TRBJ2-7
ASSLTSGRGYEQY
>TRBV12-3/TRBV12-4|TRBJ1-2
ASRGQSYGYT
>TRBV7-8|TRBJ2-5
ASSRAPGTRKETQY
>TRBV9|TRBJ1-1
ASSVDADTEAF
>TRBV7-2|TRBJ1-4
ASSLEILSEKLF
>TRBV7-9|TRBJ1-1
ASSLGGGKGNTEAF
>TRBV5-1|TRBJ2-3
ASSLPGQASTDTQY
>TRBV3-1/TRBV3-2|TRBJ2-5
ASSQTGLAGWSHKIRQETQY
>TRBV7-8|TRBJ2-2
ASSLRTGEVFTGELF
>TRBV27|TRBJ2-2
ASSFWGPGELF
>TRBV6-6|TRBJ2-1
ASSQTDEQF
>TRBV28|TRBJ1-4
ASNSGTSLATNEKLF
>TRBV18|TRBJ1-2
ASSRGQNNYGYT